This is a list of T cell receptor beta chains from one sample in a study of molecular identifiers for immune sequencing clone quantification. MiXCR, run by TCRdb on the PCR reads, gives a single entry per CDR3 protein. Among some 580,000 distinct CDR3 sequences listed, over 25% were seen once. The sample was naive CD8+ T cells from blood, with Jurkat cell RNA spiked in. The receptors here all came from a human donor in good health. Some libraries in this study had Jurkat cell RNA spiked in. Each CDR3 is given with its conserved first and last residue. The order of the fields is J gene, V gene, CDR3 length, D gene, clone size, CDR3 protein, CDR3 DNA. D genes are given only for firm matches. Expanded clones get a size class; other rows say once, few or many, or leave the size out.

j_gene: TRBJ2-2; v_gene: TRBV12-3/TRBV12-4; len: 18; d_gene: NA; abundance: NA; CDR3aa: CASSLAGPIVLDAGELFF; CDR3nt: TGTGCCAGCAGTTTAGCGGGGCCGATTGTCCTGGACGCCGGGGAGCTGTTTTTT
j_gene: TRBJ2-5; v_gene: TRBV14; len: 18; d_gene: NA; abundance: many; CDR3aa: CASSQDFAPGLTRETQYF; CDR3nt: TGTGCCAGCAGCCAAGATTTTGCCCCCGGACTGACGCGGGAGACCCAGTACTTC
j_gene: TRBJ2-3; v_gene: TRBV21-1; len: 13; d_gene: NA; abundance: NA; CDR3aa: CASSPGTEDTQYF; CDR3nt: TGTGCCAGCTCTCCAGGGACGGAAGATACGCAGTATTTT
j_gene: TRBJ1-4; v_gene: TRBV6-5; len: 16; d_gene: NA; abundance: NA; CDR3aa: CASSYSLVATNEKLFF; CDR3nt: TGTGCCAGCAGTTACTCATTAGTTGCAACTAATGAAAAACTGTTTTTT
j_gene: TRBJ2-7; v_gene: TRBV6-5; len: 17; d_gene: TRBD2; abundance: many; CDR3aa: CASSYSTGLAGVGEQYF; CDR3nt: TGTGCCAGCAGTTACTCAACCGGACTAGCGGGAGTTGGGGAGCAGTACTTC
j_gene: TRBJ2-4; v_gene: TRBV3-1; len: 21; d_gene: TRBD2; abundance: once; CDR3aa: CASSHVVAGRIAGAAKNIQYF; CDR3nt: TGTGCCAGCAGCCATGTGGTGGCTGGTCGGATAGCGGGAGCGGCCAAAAACATTCAGTACTTC
j_gene: TRBJ2-7; v_gene: TRBV4-3; len: 13; d_gene: TRBD1; abundance: few; CDR3aa: CASSQDRVGEQYF; CDR3nt: TGCGCCAGCAGCCAGGACAGGGTTGGCGAGCAGTACTTC
j_gene: TRBJ1-4; v_gene: TRBV2; len: 15; d_gene: NA; abundance: many; CDR3aa: CASSELLELGEKLFF; CDR3nt: TGTGCCAGCAGTGAATTGCTTGAACTGGGTGAAAAACTGTTTTTT
j_gene: TRBJ1-5; v_gene: TRBV19; len: 18; d_gene: TRBD1; abundance: NA; CDR3aa: CASSRRSRDRGFSQPQHF; CDR3nt: TGTGCCAGTAGTAGACGCTCCCGGGACAGGGGTTTTAGTCAGCCCCAGCATTTT
j_gene: TRBJ2-7; v_gene: TRBV11-2; len: 15; d_gene: NA; abundance: NA; CDR3aa: CASSGVPGRDYEQYF; CDR3nt: TGTGCCAGCAGCGGGGTTCCGGGACGGGATTACGAGCAGTACTTC
j_gene: TRBJ2-7; v_gene: TRBV2; len: 16; d_gene: NA; abundance: many; CDR3aa: CASSEVFGDSSYEQYF; CDR3nt: TGTGCCAGCAGTGAAGTTTTTGGGGATAGCTCCTACGAGCAGTACTTC
j_gene: TRBJ1-4; v_gene: TRBV27; len: 13; d_gene: NA; abundance: few; CDR3aa: CASTQNLGEKLFF; CDR3nt: TGTGCCAGCACGCAAAACCTTGGTGAAAAACTGTTTTTT
j_gene: TRBJ2-3; v_gene: TRBV29-1; len: 13; d_gene: TRBD1; abundance: many; CDR3aa: CSAGDRVTDTQYF; CDR3nt: TGCAGCGCCGGGGACAGGGTTACAGATACGCAGTATTTT
j_gene: TRBJ2-7; v_gene: TRBV19; len: 15; d_gene: NA; abundance: NA; CDR3aa: CASSMATASTYEQYF; CDR3nt: TGTGCCAGTAGTATGGCGACTGCAAGTACCTACGAGCAGTACTTC
j_gene: TRBJ1-2; v_gene: TRBV20-1; len: 13; d_gene: NA; abundance: few; CDR3aa: CSAARADNVGYTF; CDR3nt: TGCAGTGCCGCAAGGGCCGACAACGTAGGCTACACCTTC
j_gene: TRBJ2-3; v_gene: TRBV5-5; len: 17; d_gene: NA; abundance: many; CDR3aa: CASSLAPPVGSTDTQYF; CDR3nt: TGTGCCAGCAGCTTGGCCCCCCCCGTAGGTAGCACAGATACGCAGTATTTT
j_gene: TRBJ2-1; v_gene: TRBV11-2; len: 20; d_gene: NA; abundance: few; CDR3aa: CASSPGGRPGRPGTYNEQFF; CDR3nt: TGTGCCAGCAGCCCCGGCGGGCGGCCCGGGCGCCCTGGAACCTACAATGAGCAGTTCTTC
j_gene: TRBJ2-7; v_gene: TRBV3-1; len: 15; d_gene: NA; abundance: NA; CDR3aa: CASSQAGGPRGEQYF; CDR3nt: TGTGCCAGCAGCCAAGCGGGCGGGCCTCGGGGGGAGCAGTACTTC